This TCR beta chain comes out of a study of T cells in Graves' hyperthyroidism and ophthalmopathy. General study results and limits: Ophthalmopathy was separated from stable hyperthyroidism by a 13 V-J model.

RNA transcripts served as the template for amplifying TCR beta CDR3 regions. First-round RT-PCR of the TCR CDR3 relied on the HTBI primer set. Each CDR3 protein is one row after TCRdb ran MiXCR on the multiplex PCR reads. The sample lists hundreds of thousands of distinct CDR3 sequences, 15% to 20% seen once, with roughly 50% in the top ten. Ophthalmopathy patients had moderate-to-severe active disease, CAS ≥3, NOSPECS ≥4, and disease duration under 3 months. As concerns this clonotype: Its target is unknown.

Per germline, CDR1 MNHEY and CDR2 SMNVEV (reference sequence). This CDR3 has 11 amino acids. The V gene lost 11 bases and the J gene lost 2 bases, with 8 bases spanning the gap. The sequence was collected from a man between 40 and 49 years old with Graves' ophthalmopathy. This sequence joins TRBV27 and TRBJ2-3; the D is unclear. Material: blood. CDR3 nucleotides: TGTGCCGCGAGGACCACAGATACGCAGTATTTT. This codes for CAARTTDTQYF.